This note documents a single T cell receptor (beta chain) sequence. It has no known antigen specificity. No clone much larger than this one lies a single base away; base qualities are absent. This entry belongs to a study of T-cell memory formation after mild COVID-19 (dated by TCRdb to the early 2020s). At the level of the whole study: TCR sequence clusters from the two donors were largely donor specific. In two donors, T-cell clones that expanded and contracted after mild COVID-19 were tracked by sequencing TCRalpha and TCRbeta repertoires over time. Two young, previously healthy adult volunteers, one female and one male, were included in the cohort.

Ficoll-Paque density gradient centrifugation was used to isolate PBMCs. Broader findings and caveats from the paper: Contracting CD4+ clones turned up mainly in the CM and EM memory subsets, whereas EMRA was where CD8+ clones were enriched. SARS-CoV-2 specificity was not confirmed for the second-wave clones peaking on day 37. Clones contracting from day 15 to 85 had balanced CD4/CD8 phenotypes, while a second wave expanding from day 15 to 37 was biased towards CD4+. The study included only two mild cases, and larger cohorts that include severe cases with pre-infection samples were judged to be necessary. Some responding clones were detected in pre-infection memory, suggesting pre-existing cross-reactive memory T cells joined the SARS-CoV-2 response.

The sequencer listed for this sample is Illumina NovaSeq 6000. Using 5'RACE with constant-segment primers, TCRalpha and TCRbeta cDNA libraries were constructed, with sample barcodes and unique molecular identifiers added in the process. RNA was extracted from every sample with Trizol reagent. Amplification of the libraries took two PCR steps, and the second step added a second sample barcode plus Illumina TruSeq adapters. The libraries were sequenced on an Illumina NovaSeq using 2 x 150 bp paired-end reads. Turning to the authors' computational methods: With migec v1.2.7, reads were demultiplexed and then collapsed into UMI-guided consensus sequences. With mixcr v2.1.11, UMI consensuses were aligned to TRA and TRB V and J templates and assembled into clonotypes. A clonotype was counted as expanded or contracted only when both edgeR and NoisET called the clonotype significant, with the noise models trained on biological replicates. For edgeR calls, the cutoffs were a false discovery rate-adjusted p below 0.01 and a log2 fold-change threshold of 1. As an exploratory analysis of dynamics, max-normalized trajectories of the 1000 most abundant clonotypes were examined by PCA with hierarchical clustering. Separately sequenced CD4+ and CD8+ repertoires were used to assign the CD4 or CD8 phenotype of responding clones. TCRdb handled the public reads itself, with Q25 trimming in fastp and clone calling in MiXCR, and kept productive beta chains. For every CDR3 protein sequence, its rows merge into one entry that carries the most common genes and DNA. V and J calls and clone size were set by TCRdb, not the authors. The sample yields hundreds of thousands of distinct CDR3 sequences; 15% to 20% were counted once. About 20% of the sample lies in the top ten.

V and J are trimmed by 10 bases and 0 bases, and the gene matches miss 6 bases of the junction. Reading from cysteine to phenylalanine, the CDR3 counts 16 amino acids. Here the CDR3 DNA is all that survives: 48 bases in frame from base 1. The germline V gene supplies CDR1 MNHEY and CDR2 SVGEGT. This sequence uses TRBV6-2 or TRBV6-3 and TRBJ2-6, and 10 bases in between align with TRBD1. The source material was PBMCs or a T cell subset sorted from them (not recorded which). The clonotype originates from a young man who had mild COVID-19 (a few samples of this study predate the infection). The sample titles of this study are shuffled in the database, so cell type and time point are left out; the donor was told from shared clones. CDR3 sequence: CAIPRTGGSGANVLTF. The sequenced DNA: TGTGCCATCCCTCGGACAGGGGGCTCTGGGGCCAACGTCCTGACTTTC.